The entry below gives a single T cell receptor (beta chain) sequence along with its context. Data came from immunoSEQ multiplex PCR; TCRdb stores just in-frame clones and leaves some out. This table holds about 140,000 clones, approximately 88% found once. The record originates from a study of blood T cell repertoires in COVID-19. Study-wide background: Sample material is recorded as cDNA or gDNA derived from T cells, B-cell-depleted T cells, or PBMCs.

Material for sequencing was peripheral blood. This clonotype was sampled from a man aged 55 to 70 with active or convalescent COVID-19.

CDR3 residues: CASSPSGNLYEQYF. CDR3 nucleotide sequence: TGTGCCAGCAGCCCTAGCGGGAATCTATACGAGCAGTACTTC. The rearrangement links TRBV9 to TRBJ2-7; TRBD2 agrees at 9 bases. V shed 4 bases, J shed 4 bases, and the junction held 6 bases outside the gene matches. Germline CDR1 and CDR2: SGDLS and YYNGEE. The CDR3 consists of 14 residues. The full variable domain, completed using reference TRBV9 and TRBJ2-7, is DSGVTQTPKHLITATGQRVTLRCSPRSGDLSVYWYQQSLDQGLQFLIQYYNGEERAKGNILERFSAQQFPDLHSELNLSSLELGDSALYFCASSPSGNLYEQYFGPGTRLTVT.